This TCR beta chain was obtained from a study of blood T cell repertoires in COVID-19. Background on the study: Acute and convalescent COVID-19 specimens originated in the United States, Italy and Spain. From T cells, B-cell-depleted T cells, or PBMCs came the material, which was cDNA or gDNA.

Per the authors' pipeline: Amplification of reference gene primers provided the estimated nucleated cell counts. Assay: immunoSEQ multiplex PCR; the TCRdb copy retains only in-frame clones and omits some. The V and J calls and the clone size are those of that table, but D and trimming were determined from the DNA. There are over 100,000 clones in the sample; 80% to 90% occur only once, and 3.5% to 5% lies in the top ten. Trimming shortened V by 1 base and J by 5 bases, and 14 bases separated the two germline ends. Per the germline V gene, CDR1 is LNHNV and CDR2 is YYDKDF (reference sequence). This CDR3 is 15 amino acids long.

V gene TRBV15 combines with J gene TRBJ2-5; D might be TRBD2 (5 bases). The source is a man aged 35 to 55 with acute or convalescent COVID-19. The sample consisted of peripheral blood. Here the CDR3 reads CATSRVSAGGETQYF. DNA of the CDR3: TGTGCCACCAGCAGAGTTTCGGCCGGCGGGGAGACCCAGTACTTC.